This is a list of T cell receptor beta chains from one sample in a study of shared clonotypes between healthy human individuals. The table came from immunoSEQ multiplex PCR; TCRdb's copy has only in-frame clones and leaves some out. The sample yields 1.6 million or so clones, approximately 98.5% seen once. The specimen sequenced was naive CD4+ T cells sorted from blood. Receptor source: a man aged 25-40 years in good health. Each CDR3 is given with its conserved first and last residue. The order of the fields is D gene, clone size, V gene, J gene, CDR3 DNA, CDR3 protein. A D gene is named only where the DNA matches it firmly. Expanded clones are given a class, and other clones once, few, many or no size at all.

.	.	TRBV5-1	TRBJ2-2	TGCGCCAGCAGCTTGGGGCCCGGCGGGGAGCTGTTTTTT	CASSLGPGGELFF
.	.	TRBV6-5	TRBJ1-2	TGTGCCAGCAGTGTTCGGGGTGAGGTCTATGGCTACACCTTC	CASSVRGEVYGYTF
TRBD1	.	TRBV6-1	TRBJ1-5	TGTGCCAGCAGTGAAGCCCCACTGACAGGGGGCGTGCAGCCCCAGCATTTT	CASSEAPLTGGVQPQHF
.	.	TRBV18	TRBJ1-1	TGTGCCAGCCTCCCGACGAGGGTGAACACTGAAGCTTTCTTT	CASLPTRVNTEAFF
TRBD2	once	TRBV7-9	TRBJ2-1	TGTGCCAGCAGCTTCAGCGGGAACTCCTACAATGAGCAGTTCTTC	CASSFSGNSYNEQFF
.	.	TRBV19	TRBJ2-1	TGTGCCAGTAGTCCAGCCAGAGGGAGCTCCTACAATGAGCAGTTCTTC	CASSPARGSSYNEQFF
.	.	TRBV10-1	TRBJ2-7	TGCGCCAGCAGTGGCCGGGACACCGTGGGACAGTACTTC	CASSGRDTVGQYF
TRBD1	.	TRBV7-2	TRBJ2-7	TGTGCCAGCAGCTCAGGGACAGGCAATCGGCAGTACTTC	CASSSGTGNRQYF
.	.	TRBV10-3	TRBJ2-7	TGTGCCATCAGCTCCGGGATCTACGAGCAGTACTTC	CAISSGIYEQYF
.	.	TRBV6-5	TRBJ2-1	TGTGCCAGCAGACGTTTAAATGAGCAGTTCTTC	CASRRLNEQFF
TRBD1	.	TRBV2	TRBJ1-1	TGTGCCAGCAGCCGACAGGGGAACACTGAAGCTTTCTTT	CASSRQGNTEAFF
TRBD2	.	TRBV7-6	TRBJ2-7	TGTGCCAGCAGCTCCGCCGGACTAGCGGGAGGGCCCTACGAGCAGTACTTC	CASSSAGLAGGPYEQYF
TRBD1	.	TRBV5-1	TRBJ1-3	TGCGCCAGCAGCTCTCGGACAGGGGGCGCCGCTGGAAACACCATATATTTT	CASSSRTGGAAGNTIYF
.	.	TRBV28	TRBJ1-2	TGTGCCAGCAGTTTAGGCAGGACCCATGGCTACACCTTC	CASSLGRTHGYTF
.	once	TRBV27	TRBJ2-7	TGTGCCAGCAGTTTATCGATTCCGGGCAGAAAGTACGAGCAGTACTTC	CASSLSIPGRKYEQYF
.	.	TRBV5-1	TRBJ1-4	TGCGCCAGCAGGGGGGCCCCTAATGAAAAACTGTTTTTT	CASRGAPNEKLFF
TRBD2	.	TRBV5-6	TRBJ2-5	TGTGCCAGCAGCTTCAAGACTAGCGGGAGCGGGGAGACCCAGTACTTC	CASSFKTSGSGETQYF